Sequencing of this TCR beta chain was carried out in a study of OX40 agonist ivuxolimab in advanced cancers. As for the study more broadly: Ivuxolimab was an agonistic, fully human IgG2 monoclonal antibody directed against OX40 (CD134), a costimulatory receptor. Intravenous ivuxolimab was administered to patients every 2 weeks at six dose levels: 0.01, 0.1, 0.3, 1.5, 3 and 10 mg/kg. Among the roughly 52 dose-escalation patients, about 19 had hepatocellular carcinoma, about 15 melanoma, 9 renal cell carcinoma and 9 head and neck cancer. The paper covers the monotherapy dose-escalation part of the phase I ivuxolimab trial, which included N = 52 patients. Prior anti-PD-1, anti-PD-L1 or anti-CTLA-4 therapy was permitted, and approximately 39% of dose-escalation patients had received checkpoint inhibitors. A male proportion of approximately 83% and a mean age of about 60 years, ranging from about 23 to 90, were recorded for the dose-escalation cohort. The purpose of peripheral TCRbeta sequencing was to test whether ivuxolimab changed TCR sequence diversity and led to clonal T-cell expansion. Partial responses occurred in three dose-escalation patients: two with cutaneous melanoma and one with hepatocellular carcinoma.

What the study reported, not specific to this receptor: In the 0.1-3.0 mg/kg groups, partial responders were among the patients with the lowest normalized peripheral clonal expansion, particularly in CD8+ T cells. After ivuxolimab, expanded clones were on average more numerous among CD8+ T cells than among CD4+ T cells. The antigen specificity of the peripheral T cells that underwent clonal expansion was not determined. Low levels of normalized T-cell clonal expansion were also shown by some nonresponding patients. At doses of 0.1 to 3.0 mg/kg, clonal expansion of both CD4+ and CD8+ blood T cells was observed from baseline to week 6.

Patients with a history of autoimmune disease or receiving systemic immunosuppression were excluded from the trial. Peripheral blood for TCR sequencing was collected from all dose cohorts at baseline, on cycle 4 day 1, and on cycle 7 day 1. Samples were obtained from an open-label, multicenter, first-in-human phase I dose-escalation trial of ivuxolimab. Adults with locally advanced or metastatic head and neck squamous cell, hepatocellular, melanoma or renal cell carcinoma were enrolled in the trial. Before TCR sequencing, CD4+ and CD8+ T cells were separately sorted from peripheral blood. Notes on this clone: Its antigen remains unidentified. There are no base qualities to consult, and no much larger clone falls within one base.

To sequence the TCRbeta CDR3 region, genomic DNA was isolated from the sorted cells. TCRbeta CDR3 regions were sequenced using the immunoSEQ Assay. TCRdb retrieved this table from immuneACCESS and kept in-frame rearrangements only. Not all clones are present; in checked studies, unresolved V genes account for under half, and no reason is known for the remainder. The sample has about 62,000 clones on record, about 85% of them singletons. The top ten clones comprise more than 3% of the sample. The sample consisted of CD4+ or CD8+ T cells sorted from blood, taken in a trial of the OX40 agonist ivuxolimab. The TCR was taken from an adult with an advanced solid tumor such as melanoma, head and neck, liver or kidney cancer.

The encoded CDR3 is CASRTQETQYF. The DNA sequence follows: TGTGCCAGCCGGACGCAAGAGACCCAGTACTTC. This chain is built from TRBV28 and TRBJ2-5, with the D gene too uncertain to name. Trimming removed 8 bases from V and 2 bases from J, leaving 6 bases between the germline ends. The CDR3 goes from the cysteine to the phenylalanine over 11 residues. CDR3 DNA is the only sequence kept; it has 33 bases, read in frame from the first base. The germline V gene encodes CDR1 MDHEN and CDR2 SYDVKM.